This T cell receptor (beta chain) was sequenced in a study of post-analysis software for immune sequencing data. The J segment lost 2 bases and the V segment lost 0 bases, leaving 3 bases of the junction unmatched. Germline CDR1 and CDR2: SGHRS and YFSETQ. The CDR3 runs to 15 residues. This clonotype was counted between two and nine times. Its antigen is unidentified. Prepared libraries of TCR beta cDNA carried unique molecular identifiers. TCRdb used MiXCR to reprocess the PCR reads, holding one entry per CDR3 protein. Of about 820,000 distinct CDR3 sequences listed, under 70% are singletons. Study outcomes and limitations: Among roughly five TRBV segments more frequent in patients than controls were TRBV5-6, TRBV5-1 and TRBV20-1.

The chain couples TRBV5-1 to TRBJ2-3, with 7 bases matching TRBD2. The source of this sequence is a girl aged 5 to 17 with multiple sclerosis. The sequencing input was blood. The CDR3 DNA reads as TGCGCCAGCAGCTTGGCCGCGGGGGTCACAGATACGCAGTATTTT. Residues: CASSLAAGVTDTQYF.